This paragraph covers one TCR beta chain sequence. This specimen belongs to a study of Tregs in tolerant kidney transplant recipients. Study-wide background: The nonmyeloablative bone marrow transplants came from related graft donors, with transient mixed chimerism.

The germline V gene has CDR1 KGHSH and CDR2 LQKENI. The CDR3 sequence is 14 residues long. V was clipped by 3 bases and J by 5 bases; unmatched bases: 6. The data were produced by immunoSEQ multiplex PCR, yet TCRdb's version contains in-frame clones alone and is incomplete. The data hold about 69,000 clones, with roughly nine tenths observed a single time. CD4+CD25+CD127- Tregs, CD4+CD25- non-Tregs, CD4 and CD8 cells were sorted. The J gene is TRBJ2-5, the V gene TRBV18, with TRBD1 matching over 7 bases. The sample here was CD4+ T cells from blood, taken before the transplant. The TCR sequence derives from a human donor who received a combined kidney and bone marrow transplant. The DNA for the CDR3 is TGTGCCAGCTCACCTACACAGGGGAGTGAGACCCAGTACTTC. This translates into CASSPTQGSETQYF.